This T cell receptor (beta chain) stems from a study of blood T cell repertoires in COVID-19. Study information: Nucleic acid was either cDNA or gDNA, and it came from T cells, B-cell-depleted T cells, or PBMCs.

Using immunoSEQ multiplex PCR, the repertoire was profiled, and TCRdb retains in-frame clones only, with some absent. Counted here are 50,000 to 60,000 clones, about 88% occurring once; the ten biggest clones make up 6% to 8%. Trimming took 2 bases from V and 9 from J, leaving 11 bases between them. Germline-derived CDR1 and CDR2 are ENHRY and SYGVKD. The CDR3 consists of 13 residues. The source is a human donor with active COVID-19. The donor label of this sample is uncertain. Sequencing was performed on peripheral blood. The rearrangement joins TRBV10-3 to TRBJ1-5; D unresolved. CDR3 protein: CAISEEQARPQHF. CDR3 bases: TGTGCCATCAGTGAGGAGCAGGCCCGGCCCCAGCATTTT.